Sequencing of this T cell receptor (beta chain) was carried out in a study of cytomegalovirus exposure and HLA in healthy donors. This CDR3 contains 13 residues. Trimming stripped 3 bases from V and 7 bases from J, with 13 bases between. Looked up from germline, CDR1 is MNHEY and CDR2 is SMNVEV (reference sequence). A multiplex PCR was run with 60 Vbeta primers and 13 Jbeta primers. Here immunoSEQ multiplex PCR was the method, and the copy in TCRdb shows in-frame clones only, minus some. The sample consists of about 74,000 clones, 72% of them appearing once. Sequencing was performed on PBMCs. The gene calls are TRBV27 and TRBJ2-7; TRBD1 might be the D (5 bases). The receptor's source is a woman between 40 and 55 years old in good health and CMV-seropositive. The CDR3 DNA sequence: TGTGCCAGCAGTTTTTCCAGGGTGGGGGAGCAGTACTTC. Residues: CASSFSRVGEQYF.